The 5 T cell receptor beta chains listed next were all sequenced from one sample in a study of tumor and adjacent non-tumor tissue in lung cancer (dated by TCRdb to the late 2010s). RNA was isolated from bulk unsorted tissue, and RNA quality was assessed with a NanoDrop ND-1000 and an Agilent 2100. The library relied on multiplex PCR. Sequencing was carried out with an Illumina HiSeq 2500. TCRbeta libraries were built by three rounds of nested PCR using primers (Table S4), following protocols modified from ARM-PCR. Clones were called with MiXCR by TCRdb after fastp trimmed the public reads at Q25, and only in-frame beta chains were retained. Every distinct CDR3 protein forms one entry, paired with its most common genes and DNA. The sample table contains over 60,000 distinct CDR3 sequences; only one count was recorded for around three quarters of them. The top ten constitute 28% of the sample. Sequenced: lung tumor tissue. The receptors stem from a man aged 55 to 69 with non-small cell lung cancer.

Turning to this clonotype: Without the conserved terminal phenylalanine or tryptophan, this CDR3 likely stems from a read error. The chain is built from TRBV6-5 and TRBJ2-1, with TRBD2 as a possible D gene (5 bases). Per germline, CDR1 MNHEY and CDR2 SVGAGI. This CDR3 comprises 15 residues. The CDR3 DNA is TGTGCCAGCAATTACTCGAGGCGCAGCGGCAATGAGCAGTTCTTA. It codes for CASNYSRRSGNEQFL.

This chain connects TRBV19 to TRBJ2-7, with D unresolved. The V end was cut by 8 bases, the J end by 2 bases, with 19 bases between. CDR1 and CDR2 from the germline V gene are LNHDA and SQIVND (reference sequence). The CDR3 contains 15 residues. Here the CDR3 reads CASGRDTDPTYEQYF. The CDR3 DNA reads TGTGCCAGTGGCCGAGACACCGATCCGACCTACGAGCAGTACTTC.

This clonotype was seen at least ten times. A much larger clone is a single base away; this may be a read error. The chain is built from TRBV20-1 and TRBJ2-1; 9 bases are shared with TRBD2. The CDR3 loop spans 15 amino acids. Germline V CDR1 and CDR2: DFQATT, SNEGSKA (reference sequence). The CDR3 spells CSARGPSGILNERFF. CDR3 DNA sequence: TGCAGTGCCAGAGGGCCTAGCGGGATTTTGAATGAGCGGTTCTTC.

Concerning this clonotype: Its ends do not fully match the called genes, so a read error is possible. The chain combines TRBV11-2 with TRBJ2-1; 9 bases are a match to TRBD2. From germline, CDR1 is SGHAT and CDR2 FQNNGV. This CDR3 region has 19 residues. CDR3: CASSFRLAELAGSYNEQFF. As DNA, the CDR3 is TGTGCCAGTAGCTTTAGACTAGCGGAACTCGCCGGCTCCTACAATGAGCAGTTCTTT.

For this clonotype: Given a much more abundant clone one base away, this may be a read error. This chain joins TRBV5-1 and TRBJ1-1, with 8 bases identical to TRBD1. Germline V CDR1 and CDR2: SGHRS, YFSETQ. The CDR3 is 13 amino acids. The CDR3 is CANSYRGDTEAFF. As DNA, the CDR3 is TGCGCCAACAGCTACAGGGGGGACACTGAAGCTTTCTTT.